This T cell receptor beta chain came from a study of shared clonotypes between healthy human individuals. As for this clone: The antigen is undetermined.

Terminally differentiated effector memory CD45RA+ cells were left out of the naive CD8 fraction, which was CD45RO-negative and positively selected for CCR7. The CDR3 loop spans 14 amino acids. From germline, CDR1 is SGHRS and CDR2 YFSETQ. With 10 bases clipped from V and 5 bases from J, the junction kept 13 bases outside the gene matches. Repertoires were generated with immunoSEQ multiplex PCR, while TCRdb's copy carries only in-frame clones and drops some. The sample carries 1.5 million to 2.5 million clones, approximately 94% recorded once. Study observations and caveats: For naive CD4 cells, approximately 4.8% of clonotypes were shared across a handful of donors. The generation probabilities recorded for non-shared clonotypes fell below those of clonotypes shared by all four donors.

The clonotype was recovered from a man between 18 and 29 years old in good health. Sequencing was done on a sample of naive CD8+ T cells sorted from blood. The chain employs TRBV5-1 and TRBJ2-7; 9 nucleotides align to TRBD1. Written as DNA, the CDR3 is TGCGCCTCGAGGCCGCCGGGACAGGGCCACGAGCAGTACTTC. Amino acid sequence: CASRPPGQGHEQYF.